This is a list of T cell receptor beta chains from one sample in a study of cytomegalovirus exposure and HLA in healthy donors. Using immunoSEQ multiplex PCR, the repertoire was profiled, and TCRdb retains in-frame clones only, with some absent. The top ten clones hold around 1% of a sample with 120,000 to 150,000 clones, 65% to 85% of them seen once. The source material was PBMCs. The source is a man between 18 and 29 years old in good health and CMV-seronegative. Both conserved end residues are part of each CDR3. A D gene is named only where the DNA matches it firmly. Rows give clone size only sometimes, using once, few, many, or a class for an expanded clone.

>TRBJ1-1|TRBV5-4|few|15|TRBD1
TGTGCCAGCAGGCCCAAGACAGGGCCGAACACTGAAGCTTTCTTT
CASRPKTGPNTEAFF
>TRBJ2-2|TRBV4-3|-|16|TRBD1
TGCGCCAGCAGCCCCGTGACAGGGCAGATCACCGGGGAGCTGTTTTTT
CASSPVTGQITGELFF
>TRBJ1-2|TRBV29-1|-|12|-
TGCAGCGTTGAGCAGGGGATGGTTGGCTACACCTTC
CSVEQGMVGYTF
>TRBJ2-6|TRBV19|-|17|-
TGTGCCAGTAGTATGAGGGGAGGATTGTCTGGGGCCAACGTCCTGACTTTC
CASSMRGGLSGANVLTF
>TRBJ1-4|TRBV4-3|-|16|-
TGCGCCAGCAGCCCCGGGCCCGCGGGGTCCGGTGAAAAACTGTTTTTT
CASSPGPAGSGEKLFF
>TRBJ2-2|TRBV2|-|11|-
TGTGCCAGCACCAGGGGCGGGGAGCTGTTTTTT
CASTRGGELFF
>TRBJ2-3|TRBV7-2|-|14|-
TGTGCCAGCAGCTCACTATCGGCTTCAGATACGCAGTATTTT
CASSSLSASDTQYF
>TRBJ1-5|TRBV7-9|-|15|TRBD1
TGTTCCAGCAGTTTGGGGGACAGGGGAAATCAGCCCCAGCATTTT
CSSSLGDRGNQPQHF
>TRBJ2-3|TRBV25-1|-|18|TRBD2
TGTGCCAGCAGTGAACCCCGACTAGCGGGGGCCGTCACAGATACGCAGTATTTT
CASSEPRLAGAVTDTQYF
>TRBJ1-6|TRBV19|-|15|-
TGTGCCAGTAGCGCCGCGAGTAGTTATAATTCACCCCTCCACTTT
CASSAASSYNSPLHF
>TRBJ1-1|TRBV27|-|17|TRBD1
TGTGCCAGCAGTTTATGGGGACAGGGGGACAGGGGCACTGAAGCTTTCTTT
CASSLWGQGDRGTEAFF
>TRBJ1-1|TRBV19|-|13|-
TGTGCCAGTAGAGTTTCAGGGGCCACTGAAGCTTTCTTT
CASRVSGATEAFF
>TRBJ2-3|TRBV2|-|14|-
TGTGCCAGCAGTGAAGACAGCTACACAGATACGCAGTATTTT
CASSEDSYTDTQYF
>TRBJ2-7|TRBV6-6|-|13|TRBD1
TGTGCCAGCTGGGACAGGGATCTCTACGAGCAGTACTTC
CASWDRDLYEQYF
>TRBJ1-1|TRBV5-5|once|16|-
TGTGCCAGCAGCTTGGGGGGACACTTCATGAACACTGAAGCTTTCTTT
CASSLGGHFMNTEAFF
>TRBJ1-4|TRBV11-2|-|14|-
TGTGCCAGCAGCTTATATCAGGGAGGGGAAAAACTGTTTTTT
CASSLYQGGEKLFF
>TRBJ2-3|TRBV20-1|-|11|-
TGCAGTGCGTCTCAGGCAGATACGCAGTATTTT
CSASQADTQYF